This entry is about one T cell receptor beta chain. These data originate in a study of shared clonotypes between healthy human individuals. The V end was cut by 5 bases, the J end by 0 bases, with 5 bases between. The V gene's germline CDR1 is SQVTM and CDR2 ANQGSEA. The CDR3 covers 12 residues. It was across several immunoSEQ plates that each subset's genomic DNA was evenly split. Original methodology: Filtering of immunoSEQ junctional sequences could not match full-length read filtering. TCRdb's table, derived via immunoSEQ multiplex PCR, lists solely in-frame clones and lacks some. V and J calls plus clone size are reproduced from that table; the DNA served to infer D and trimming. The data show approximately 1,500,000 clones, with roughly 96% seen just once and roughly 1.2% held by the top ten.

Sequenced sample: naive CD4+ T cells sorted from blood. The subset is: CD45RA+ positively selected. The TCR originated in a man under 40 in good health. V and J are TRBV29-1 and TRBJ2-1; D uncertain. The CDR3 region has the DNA TGCAGCGTTAAAAGCTCCTACAATGAGCAGTTCTTC. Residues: CSVKSSYNEQFF.